The next 20 T cell receptor beta chains were all read from a single sample in a study of cytomegalovirus exposure and HLA in healthy donors. Primers included in the PCR were 60 Vbeta and 13 Jbeta primers. The repertoire was sequenced with immunoSEQ multiplex PCR; TCRdb's copy has only in-frame clones and lacks some. The table records 200,000 to 250,000 clones, 75% to 85% of them present only once. The material sequenced was PBMCs. The source of these receptors is a woman between 40 and 50 years old in good health and CMV-seronegative.

This clone was picked up one time. The rearrangement uses TRBV30 and TRBJ2-2, with a possible D match to TRBD2 (5 bases). Germline V gene sequence: CDR1 GTSNPN, CDR2 SVGIG (reference sequence). This CDR3 contains 15 residues. V was trimmed by 5 bases and J by 2 bases, leaving 15 bases between them. The chain's CDR3 is CAWAVGLANTGELFF. CDR3 DNA sequence: TGTGCCTGGGCTGTTGGCCTAGCTAACACCGGGGAGCTGTTTTTT. Filled out from reference TRBV30 and TRBJ2-2, the complete variable domain reads SQTIHQWPATLVQPVGSPLSLECTVEGTSNPNLYWYRQAAGRGLQLLFYSVGIGQISSEVPQNLSASRPQDRQFILSSKKLLLSDSGFYLCAWAVGLANTGELFFGEGSRLTVL.

The rearrangement uses TRBV5-1 and TRBJ2-5; 7 bases fit TRBD2. With 4 bases clipped from V and 1 base from J, the junction kept 4 bases outside the gene matches. Germline CDR1 reads SGHRS; CDR2 reads YFSETQ. The CDR3 loop spans 14 amino acids. The CDR3: CASSPWGGQETQYF. In DNA form, the CDR3 reads TGCGCCAGCAGCCCCTGGGGGGGCCAAGAGACCCAGTACTTC.

The chain employs TRBV28 and TRBJ1-2; 8 positions match TRBD1. The germline gives CDR1 MDHEN, CDR2 SYDVKM. This CDR3 comprises 15 residues. Trimming at V came to 3 bases and at J to 4 bases, leaving 7 bases not matched to a gene. In DNA form, the CDR3 reads TGTGCCAGCAGTTTTCGTAGCACAGGGGGCTATGGCTACACCTTC. Encoded protein: CASSFRSTGGYGYTF.

The J gene is TRBJ1-2, the V gene TRBV4-1, with D perhaps TRBD1 (5 bases). This CDR3 has 14 residues. V was pared by 3 bases and J by 6 bases, with 14 bases between. Looked up from germline, CDR1 is MGHRA and CDR2 is YSYEKL. The CDR3 loop reads CASSHLGQVDGYTF. The CDR3 nucleotides are TGCGCCAGCAGCCACCTTGGACAAGTAGATGGCTACACCTTC.

This chain links TRBV11-2 with TRBJ2-7, with 13 bases that match TRBD2. The CDR3 has 19 residues. Germline V gives CDR1 SGHAT, CDR2 FQNNGV. J lost 3 bases, V lost 0 bases, and 11 bases had no gene match. This CDR3 reads CASSLEGTSGIRFYYEQYF. CDR3 sequence (DNA): TGTGCCAGCAGCTTAGAAGGGACTAGCGGGATCAGGTTCTACTACGAGCAGTACTTC.

J is TRBJ1-1 and V is TRBV6-4; weak D call: TRBD1 (6 bases). This CDR3 is built from 14 residues. V gave up 6 bases and J gave up 5 bases, with 16 bases separating them. Germline lookup yields CDR1 MRHNA and CDR2 SNTAGT. CDR3 coding DNA: TGTGCCAGCAGACTCCAGGGGAAAAGTACTGAAGCTTTCTTT. Translation gives CASRLQGKSTEAFF.

Turning to this clone: At one of its ends the junction is not consistent with the germline gene, which may arise from a read error. CDR3 protein: CVSRQERTAANEQFF. The CDR3 coding sequence is TGTGTCAGCAGGCAAGAACGGACTGCCGCTAATGAGCAGTTCTTC. The V and J genes are TRBV11-2 and TRBJ2-1, with D maybe TRBD2 (5 bases). The CDR3 has 15 residues. Germline CDR1 reads SGHAT; CDR2 reads FQNNGV.

The gene calls are TRBV30 and TRBJ2-5; 8 nucleotides align to TRBD2. The J call could be wrong; TRBJ2-7 is a better fit for the DNA end. Germline V CDR1 and CDR2: GTSNPN, SVGIG (reference sequence). CDR3 size: 14 residues. CDR3 sequence reads: CAWSVGAGGDEQYF. As DNA, the CDR3 is TGTGCCTGGAGTGTAGGGGCGGGAGGCGACGAGCAGTACTTC.

V usage is TRBV7-8 and J usage is TRBJ2-1; TRBD2 agrees at 7 bases. With 2 bases clipped from V and 2 bases from J, the junction kept 6 bases outside the gene matches. This CDR3 region has 16 residues. The V gene's germline CDR1 is SGHVS and CDR2 FQNEAQ. The CDR3 nucleotides read TGTGCCAGCAGCTTATTGGGCGGGAGTACCTACAATGAGCAGTTCTTC. Residues: CASSLLGGSTYNEQFF.

The gene calls are TRBV2 and TRBJ2-6, with TRBD1 matching 9 bases. There are 17 residues in the CDR3. Germline CDR1 reads SNHLY; CDR2 reads FYNNEI. V lost 3 bases, J lost 1 base, and 4 bases stayed unmatched. CDR3 protein: CASSDDRGNSGANVLTF. As DNA, the CDR3 is TGTGCCAGCAGTGACGACAGGGGGAATTCTGGGGCCAACGTCCTGACTTTC.

V usage is TRBV6-4 and J usage is TRBJ2-3, with 7 positions matching TRBD2. The CDR3 has 12 amino acids. The V gene end was trimmed by 3 bases and the J gene end by 10 bases; junction bases not matched to a gene: 4. Germline V gene sequence: CDR1 MRHNA, CDR2 SNTAGT. CDR3 region: CASSDGAGSQYF. CDR3 DNA: TGTGCCAGCAGTGATGGAGCGGGATCGCAGTATTTT.

The gene calls are TRBV30 and TRBJ1-2, with D perhaps TRBD1 (5 bases). The CDR3 runs 11 residues. Germline CDR1 is GTSNPN and CDR2 is SVGIG (reference sequence). V gave up 3 bases and J gave up 6 bases, with 8 bases separating them. The CDR3 loop reads CAWRPGHGYTF. As DNA, the CDR3 is TGTGCCTGGAGGCCAGGGCATGGCTACACCTTC.

The J gene is TRBJ2-5, the V gene TRBV5-1; 12 bases align to TRBD2. Judging by the DNA end, TRBJ2-7 fits better; the J call may be wrong. Per germline, CDR1 SGHRS and CDR2 YFSETQ. The CDR3 runs 15 residues. For the CDR3, the DNA is TGCGCCAGCAGCCCGGGGACTAGCGGGCACTACGAGCAGTACTTC. It codes for CASSPGTSGHYEQYF.

V is TRBV28 and J is TRBJ2-7; 10 bases fit TRBD1. The CDR3 is 14 amino acids. With V trimmed by 4 bases and J by 4 bases, 4 bases remained unmatched. In germline, CDR1 is MDHEN, CDR2 SYDVKM. The CDR3 coding sequence is TGTGCCAGCAGTTCCGGGACAGGGGTTTACGAGCAGTACTTC. Translated, it gives CASSSGTGVYEQYF.

The chain combines TRBV19 with TRBJ1-1, with 7 positions matching TRBD1. Unmatched junction bases numbered 5, after V lost 7 bases and J lost 0 bases. This CDR3 is built from 14 residues. Germline V gene data show CDR1 as LNHDA and CDR2 as SQIVND (reference sequence). In nucleotides, the CDR3 is TGTGCCAGTACCGTGACAGGGTTGAACACTGAAGCTTTCTTT. Its protein product is CASTVTGLNTEAFF.

The gene calls are TRBV5-1 and TRBJ2-1, with D perhaps TRBD2 (6 bases). CDR1 and CDR2 (germline): SGHRS, YFSETQ. This CDR3 region has 13 residues. V lost 2 bases, J lost 6 bases, and 9 bases lay in between. CDR3 nucleotides: TGCGCCAGCAGCTTTGGGGGGTCCAATGAGCAGTTCTTC. This gives the protein CASSFGGSNEQFF.

The rearrangement uses TRBV2 and TRBJ1-1; D is perhaps TRBD1 (5 bases). The CDR3 covers 12 residues. Trimming cost V 6 bases and J 11 bases, with 16 bases left between them. The V gene's germline CDR1 is SNHLY and CDR2 FYNNEI. CDR3 nucleotide sequence: TGTGCCAGCAGGTTTGGCAGGGCGGTTGCTTTCTTT. It encodes CASRFGRAVAFF.

The chain recombines TRBV15 with TRBJ2-5; D ambiguous. The J call is in doubt because the DNA end fits TRBJ2-7 better. The CDR3 spans 13 residues. Germline CDR1 and CDR2: LNHNV and YYDKDF (reference sequence). The CDR3 DNA reads as TGTGCCACCAGCAGTCGGGTTCAGTACGAGCAGTACTTC. Its protein is CATSSRVQYEQYF.

The rearrangement uses TRBV4-1 and TRBJ2-7, with 7 bases lining up with TRBD2. The CDR3 has 17 residues. Trimming took 2 bases from V and 1 from J; bases not matched to a gene: 11. Germline lookup yields CDR1 MGHRA and CDR2 YSYEKL. The CDR3 reads CASSQTTRLARSYEQYF. For the CDR3, the DNA is TGCGCCAGCAGCCAAACCACCCGACTAGCTAGGTCCTACGAGCAGTACTTC.

The chain combines TRBV29-1 with TRBJ2-5; TRBD1 might be the D (6 bases). TRBJ2-7 explains the end of the DNA better; the J call may be wrong. CDR1 is SQVTM, CDR2 ANQGSEA, per germline. The CDR3 totals 13 residues. The CDR3 nucleotides are TGCAGCGTTGATACAGGGCGCCAGTACGAGCAGTACTTC. Protein sequence: CSVDTGRQYEQYF.